The sequence of this T cell receptor (beta chain) was determined in a study of blood T cell repertoires in COVID-19. The wider study: Sites across the United States, Italy and Spain contributed samples from acute and convalescent COVID-19.

Authors' data handling: Reference gene primer amplification in the assay estimated nucleated cell counts. The data were produced by immunoSEQ multiplex PCR, yet TCRdb's version contains in-frame clones alone and is incomplete. V and J calls plus clone size are reproduced from that table; the DNA served to infer D and trimming. The sample consists of around 56,000 clones, around 87% of them appearing once. Sequencing was carried out using peripheral blood. The sequence came from a man aged 55 to 70 with active or convalescent COVID-19.

The CDR3 loop is CASSFGTGLKFF. CDR3 bases: TGTGCCAGCAGTTTCGGTACCGGACTAAAGTTCTTC. The rearrangement joins TRBV12-3 or TRBV12-4 to TRBJ2-1; D possibly corresponds to TRBD2 (6 bases). The CDR3 is 12 residues long. Trimming took 3 bases from V and 14 from J, leaving 14 bases between them.